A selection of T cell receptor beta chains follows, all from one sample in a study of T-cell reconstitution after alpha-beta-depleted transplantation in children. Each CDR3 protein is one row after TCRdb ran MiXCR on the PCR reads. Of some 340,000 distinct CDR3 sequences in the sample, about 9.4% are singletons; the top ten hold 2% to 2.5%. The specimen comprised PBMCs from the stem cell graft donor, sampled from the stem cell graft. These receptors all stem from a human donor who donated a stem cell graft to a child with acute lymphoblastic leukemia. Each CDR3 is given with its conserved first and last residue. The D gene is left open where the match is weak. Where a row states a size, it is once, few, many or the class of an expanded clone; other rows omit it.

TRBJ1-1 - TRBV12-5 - CASGSDIHKGYTEAFF TGTGCTAGTGGCTCGGACATCCACAAAGGGTACACTGAAGCTTTCTTT
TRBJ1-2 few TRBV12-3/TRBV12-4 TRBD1 CASSFGTGKYGHYGYTF TGTGCCAGCAGTTTCGGGACAGGGAAGTATGGTCACTATGGCTACACCTTC
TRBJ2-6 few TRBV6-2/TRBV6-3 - CASSYGSGANVLTF TGTGCCAGCAGTTACGGCTCTGGGGCCAACGTCCTGACTTTC
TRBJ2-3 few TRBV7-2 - CASGPGTFTQYF TGTGCCAGCGGACCCGGGACTTTTACGCAGTATTTT
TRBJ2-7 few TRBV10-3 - CAIREDSGTNEQYF TGTGCCATCAGGGAGGATTCCGGTACGAACGAGCAGTACTTC
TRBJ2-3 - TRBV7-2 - CASSPFRRASDTQYF TGTGCCAGCAGCCCGTTCCGGAGGGCTTCTGATACGCAGTATTTT
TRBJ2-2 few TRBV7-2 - CASSLVGGGSGELFF TGTGCCAGCAGCTTAGTGGGGGGCGGGTCCGGGGAGCTGTTTTTT
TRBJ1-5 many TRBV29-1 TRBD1 CSVGTGAGSNQPQHF TGCAGCGTCGGGACAGGGGCCGGGAGCAATCAGCCCCAGCATTTT
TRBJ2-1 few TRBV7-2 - CASSLLLRNEQFF TGTGCCAGCAGCCTCCTACTACGCAATGAGCAGTTCTTC
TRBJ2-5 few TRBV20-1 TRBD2 CSFAGGPETQYF TGCTCCTTTGCGGGAGGGCCGGAGACCCAGTACTTC
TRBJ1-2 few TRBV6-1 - CASSANPGAWDGYTF TGTGCCAGCAGTGCAAACCCGGGTGCTTGGGATGGCTACACCTTC
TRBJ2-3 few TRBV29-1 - CSVEGLSWQSTDTQYF TGCAGCGTTGAAGGGTTAAGCTGGCAGAGCACAGATACGCAGTATTTT
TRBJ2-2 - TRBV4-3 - CASSQVLPGELFF TGCGCCAGCAGCCAAGTCCTCCCCGGGGAGCTGTTTTTT
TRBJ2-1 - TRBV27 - CASRERGRYEQFF TGTGCCAGCAGGGAGCGCGGGCGGTATGAGCAGTTCTTC
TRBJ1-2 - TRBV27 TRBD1 CATAGQVNNYGYTF TGTGCCACCGCCGGACAGGTGAATAACTATGGCTACACCTTC
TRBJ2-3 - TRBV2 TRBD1 CASRLGQGPDTQYF TGTGCCAGCAGGCTCGGACAGGGGCCAGATACGCAGTATTTT
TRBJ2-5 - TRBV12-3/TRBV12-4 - CASSLNRRETQYF TGTGCCAGCAGTTTAAACAGGAGGGAGACCCAGTACTTC
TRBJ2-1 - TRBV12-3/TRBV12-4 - CASSWQTSYNEQFF TGTGCCAGCAGTTGGCAAACCTCCTACAATGAGCAGTTCTTC
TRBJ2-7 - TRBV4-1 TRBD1 CASSQDGTGSYEQYF TGCGCCAGCAGCCAAGATGGGACAGGCTCCTACGAGCAGTACTTC
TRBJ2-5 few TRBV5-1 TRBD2 CASSLAGTSGKETQYF TGCGCCAGCAGCTTGGCCGGGACTAGCGGGAAAGAGACCCAGTACTTC
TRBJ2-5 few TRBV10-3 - CAISDHTGGKGETQYF TGTGCCATCAGTGACCACACCGGCGGGAAGGGTGAGACCCAGTACTTC
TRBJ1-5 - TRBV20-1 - CSARDFRGARGNQPQHF TGCAGTGCTAGAGACTTTCGGGGGGCGCGAGGCAATCAGCCCCAGCATTTT
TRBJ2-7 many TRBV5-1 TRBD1 CASSERQGGYEQYF TGCGCCAGCAGCGAGAGACAGGGGGGCTACGAGCAGTACTTC
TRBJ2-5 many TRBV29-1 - CSVRGGQTQYF TGCAGCGTTAGGGGGGGACAGACCCAGTACTTC
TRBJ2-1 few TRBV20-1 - CSAREPGPDEQFF TGCAGTGCTAGAGAACCGGGACCCGATGAGCAGTTCTTC
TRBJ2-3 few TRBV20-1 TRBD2 CSARESRAGGYSGTDTQYF TGCAGTGCTAGAGAATCTAGAGCGGGAGGGTATAGCGGCACAGATACGCAGTATTTT
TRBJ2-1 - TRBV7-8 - CASSPTLGTPNEQFF TGTGCCAGCAGCCCCACTCTAGGAACTCCCAATGAGCAGTTCTTC
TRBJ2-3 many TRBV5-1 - CASSYYLAGPDTQYF TGCGCCAGCAGCTATTATCTAGCCGGGCCAGATACGCAGTATTTT
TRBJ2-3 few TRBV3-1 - CASSQYNPGQDTQYF TGTGCCAGCAGCCAATATAACCCAGGGCAAGATACGCAGTATTTT
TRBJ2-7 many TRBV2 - CASGASYEQYF TGTGCCAGCGGGGCTTCCTACGAGCAGTACTTC
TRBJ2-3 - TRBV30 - CAWSVTGLVGTDTQYF TGTGCCTGGAGTGTAACCGGATTGGTGGGCACAGATACGCAGTATTTT
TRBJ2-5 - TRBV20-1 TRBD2 CSHPAGGQETQYF TGCAGCCACCCCGCGGGAGGCCAAGAGACCCAGTACTTC
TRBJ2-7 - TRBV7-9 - CASSRALVHEQYF TGTGCCAGCAGCCGAGCCCTAGTCCACGAGCAGTACTTC
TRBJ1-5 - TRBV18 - CASSPEGVGKPQHF TGTGCCAGCTCACCAGAGGGGGTGGGTAAGCCCCAGCATTTT
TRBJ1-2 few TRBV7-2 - CASSLVSAGRGYTF TGTGCCAGCAGCTTAGTATCGGCAGGGCGAGGCTACACCTTC
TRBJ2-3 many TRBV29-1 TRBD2 CSVQLAGGPTDTQYF TGCAGCGTTCAGCTAGCGGGAGGGCCCACGGATACGCAGTATTTT
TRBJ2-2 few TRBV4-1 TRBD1 CASSQYPGQGVRTGELFF TGCGCCAGCAGCCAATATCCGGGACAGGGGGTCAGAACCGGGGAGCTGTTTTTT
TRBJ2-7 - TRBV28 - CASSLGPRDGSNEQYF TGTGCCAGCAGTTTAGGTCCCAGGGACGGTTCGAACGAGCAGTACTTC
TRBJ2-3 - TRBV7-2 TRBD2 CASSFSSGSDTQYF TGTGCCAGCAGCTTCAGTAGCGGGAGCGATACGCAGTATTTT
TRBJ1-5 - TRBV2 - CASSINQPQHF TGTGCCAGCAGTATAAATCAGCCCCAGCATTTT
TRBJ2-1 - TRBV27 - CASSLDIGEYNEQFF TGTGCCAGCAGTTTAGATATCGGAGAATACAATGAGCAGTTCTTC
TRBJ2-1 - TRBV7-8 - CASSFRADSYNEQFF TGTGCCAGCAGCTTCCGAGCGGACTCCTACAATGAGCAGTTCTTC
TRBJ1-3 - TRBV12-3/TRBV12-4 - CASSLASSRNTIYF TGTGCCAGCAGTTTAGCGAGTTCCCGAAACACCATATATTTT
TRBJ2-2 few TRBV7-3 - CASSKDRFEELFF TGTGCCAGCAGTAAAGACAGGTTCGAGGAGCTGTTTTTT
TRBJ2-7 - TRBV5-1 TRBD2 CASSLVALAGNRPGEQYF TGCGCCAGCAGCTTGGTCGCGCTAGCGGGGAATCGACCGGGCGAGCAGTACTTC
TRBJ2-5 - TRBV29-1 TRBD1 CSVDRGQGVGGETQYF TGCAGCGTTGATAGGGGGCAGGGGGTCGGTGGAGAGACCCAGTACTTC
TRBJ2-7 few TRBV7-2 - CASGSPYEQYF TGTGCCAGCGGCAGCCCCTACGAGCAGTACTTC
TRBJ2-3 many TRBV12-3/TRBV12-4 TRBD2 CASSSLFLAGKGDTQYF TGTGCCAGCAGTTCGCTCTTTCTAGCGGGCAAGGGAGATACGCAGTATTTT